These T cell receptor beta chains were read from a single sample in a study of T cell responses to AZD1222 COVID-19 vaccine. Produced via immunoSEQ multiplex PCR; TCRdb's table is partial and in-frame only. The top ten hold about 20% of the sample, which has around 99,000 clones, more than 75% seen once. Source: peripheral blood, taken on day 0 of AZD1222 vaccination. These receptors were obtained from an adult in good health. The CDR3 runs from the conserved cysteine through the conserved F or W. The order of the fields is J gene, clone size, V gene, CDR3 length, D gene, CDR3 protein, CDR3 DNA. D genes are given only for firm matches. Size tells how often a clone was seen (once, few, many) or the class of an expanded clone, and some rows leave it out.

J gene: TRBJ1-1
clone size: .
V gene: TRBV5-6
CDR3 length: 17
D gene: TRBD1
CDR3 protein: CASSLVDRGPPYTEAFF
CDR3 DNA: TGTGCCAGCAGCTTGGTGGACAGGGGGCCGCCTTACACTGAAGCTTTCTTT

J gene: TRBJ2-1
clone size: .
V gene: TRBV7-2
CDR3 length: 15
D gene: TRBD2
CDR3 protein: CAEALAGGRRNEQFF
CDR3 DNA: TGTGCCGAGGCCCTAGCGGGGGGGCGAAGGAATGAGCAGTTCTTC

J gene: TRBJ1-4
clone size: .
V gene: TRBV12-3/TRBV12-4
CDR3 length: 13
D gene: .
CDR3 protein: CASSWGLNEKLFF
CDR3 DNA: TGTGCCAGCAGTTGGGGACTCAATGAAAAACTGTTTTTT

J gene: TRBJ2-3
clone size: .
V gene: TRBV12-3/TRBV12-4
CDR3 length: 13
D gene: TRBD1
CDR3 protein: CASRGRTGVTQYF
CDR3 DNA: TGTGCCAGCAGAGGGCGTACAGGGGTAACGCAGTATTTT

J gene: TRBJ1-1
clone size: .
V gene: TRBV7-9
CDR3 length: 14
D gene: .
CDR3 protein: CASSLETAATEAFF
CDR3 DNA: TGTGCCAGCAGCTTAGAGACGGCCGCGACTGAAGCTTTCTTT

J gene: TRBJ1-2
clone size: once
V gene: TRBV2
CDR3 length: 15
D gene: .
CDR3 protein: CASSDEGGRGYGYTF
CDR3 DNA: TGTGCCAGCAGTGATGAGGGGGGCAGGGGCTATGGCTACACCTTC

J gene: TRBJ2-7
clone size: .
V gene: TRBV7-8
CDR3 length: 15
D gene: TRBD2
CDR3 protein: CASSLASGGTYEQYF
CDR3 DNA: TGTGCCAGCAGCTTAGCTAGCGGGGGGACCTACGAGCAGTACTTC

J gene: TRBJ2-1
clone size: .
V gene: TRBV4-2
CDR3 length: 14
D gene: .
CDR3 protein: CASSGEGQYNEQFF
CDR3 DNA: TGTGCCAGCAGCGGAGAAGGACAGTACAATGAGCAGTTCTTC

J gene: TRBJ1-1
clone size: many
V gene: TRBV7-9
CDR3 length: 14
D gene: .
CDR3 protein: CASSTVDKNTEAFF
CDR3 DNA: TGTGCCAGCAGCACGGTAGATAAGAACACTGAAGCTTTCTTT

J gene: TRBJ2-7
clone size: .
V gene: TRBV7-2
CDR3 length: 12
D gene: .
CDR3 protein: CASSPTNYEQYF
CDR3 DNA: TGTGCCAGCAGCCCGACCAACTACGAGCAGTACTTC

J gene: TRBJ1-2
clone size: once
V gene: TRBV10-2
CDR3 length: 15
D gene: TRBD1
CDR3 protein: CASSGTGGSYNGYTF
CDR3 DNA: TGCGCCAGTTCCGGGACAGGGGGCTCTTATAATGGCTACACCTTC

J gene: TRBJ2-7
clone size: .
V gene: TRBV4-1
CDR3 length: 15
D gene: .
CDR3 protein: CASSQDSGAAYEQYF
CDR3 DNA: TGCGCCAGCAGCCAAGATTCGGGGGCGGCCTACGAGCAGTACTTC

J gene: TRBJ1-2
clone size: .
V gene: TRBV10-3
CDR3 length: 15
D gene: TRBD1
CDR3 protein: CAISEGTGANYGYTF
CDR3 DNA: TGTGCCATCAGTGAGGGGACAGGAGCGAACTATGGCTACACCTTC

J gene: TRBJ2-2
clone size: .
V gene: TRBV7-2
CDR3 length: 13
D gene: .
CDR3 protein: CASSLGSAGELFF
CDR3 DNA: TGTGCCAGCAGCTTAGGATCCGCTGGGGAGCTGTTTTTT

J gene: TRBJ1-3
clone size: once
V gene: TRBV4-3
CDR3 length: 15
D gene: .
CDR3 protein: CASSQARVGRNTIYF
CDR3 DNA: TGCGCCAGCAGCCAAGCCAGGGTCGGCAGAAACACCATATATTTT

J gene: TRBJ2-2
clone size: .
V gene: TRBV2
CDR3 length: 13
D gene: .
CDR3 protein: CASSRGNTGELFF
CDR3 DNA: TGTGCCAGCAGTCGGGGAAACACCGGGGAGCTGTTTTTT

J gene: TRBJ1-1
clone size: .
V gene: TRBV5-5
CDR3 length: 14
D gene: TRBD1
CDR3 protein: CASSWRGLNTEAFF
CDR3 DNA: TGTGCCAGCAGCTGGAGGGGGCTGAACACTGAAGCTTTCTTT

J gene: TRBJ2-7
clone size: .
V gene: TRBV7-3
CDR3 length: 13
D gene: .
CDR3 protein: CASSLGRNYEQYF
CDR3 DNA: TGTGCCAGCAGCTTGGGACGGAACTACGAGCAGTACTTC

J gene: TRBJ2-2
clone size: .
V gene: TRBV6-8
CDR3 length: 17
D gene: TRBD2
CDR3 protein: CASSPGGFQLNTGELFF
CDR3 DNA: TGTGCCAGCAGCCCGGGGGGGTTCCAACTCAACACCGGGGAGCTGTTTTTT

J gene: TRBJ2-3
clone size: .
V gene: TRBV5-1
CDR3 length: 15
D gene: .
CDR3 protein: CASSPSRGATDTQYF
CDR3 DNA: TGCGCCAGCAGCCCGTCGCGGGGAGCGACAGATACGCAGTATTTT

J gene: TRBJ2-6
clone size: .
V gene: TRBV6-2/TRBV6-3
CDR3 length: 15
D gene: .
CDR3 protein: CASSYPKFGANVLTF
CDR3 DNA: TGTGCCAGCAGTTACCCTAAATTTGGGGCCAACGTCCTGACTTTC

J gene: TRBJ1-3
clone size: .
V gene: TRBV28
CDR3 length: 14
D gene: .
CDR3 protein: CAIQAPGVGNTIYF
CDR3 DNA: TGTGCCATCCAAGCCCCAGGGGTCGGAAACACCATATATTTT

J gene: TRBJ1-5
clone size: .
V gene: TRBV6-6
CDR3 length: 17
D gene: .
CDR3 protein: CASSHTRGLYSNQPQHF
CDR3 DNA: TGTGCCAGCAGTCACACCCGGGGTCTCTATAGCAATCAGCCCCAGCATTTT

J gene: TRBJ2-5
clone size: .
V gene: TRBV19
CDR3 length: 15
D gene: TRBD1
CDR3 protein: CASAPGTGGWETQYF
CDR3 DNA: TGTGCCAGTGCCCCAGGGACAGGGGGCTGGGAGACCCAGTACTTC

J gene: TRBJ2-5
clone size: .
V gene: TRBV4-2
CDR3 length: 15
D gene: TRBD2
CDR3 protein: CASSQELAGSETQYF
CDR3 DNA: TGTGCCAGCAGCCAAGAGCTAGCGGGATCGGAGACCCAGTACTTC

J gene: TRBJ1-5
clone size: .
V gene: TRBV1
CDR3 length: 17
D gene: .
CDR3 protein: CTSSQDPRQSGNQPQHF
CDR3 DNA: TGCACCAGCAGCCAAGATCCGCGACAGTCGGGCAATCAGCCCCAGCATTTT

J gene: TRBJ2-2
clone size: .
V gene: TRBV12-5
CDR3 length: 13
D gene: .
CDR3 protein: CASGAISAGELFF
CDR3 DNA: TGTGCTAGTGGTGCCATATCCGCCGGGGAGCTGTTTTTT

J gene: TRBJ2-3
clone size: .
V gene: TRBV7-3
CDR3 length: 17
D gene: TRBD1
CDR3 protein: CASSLRGTGQGADTQYF
CDR3 DNA: TGTGCCAGCAGCTTAAGGGGGACGGGACAGGGGGCAGATACGCAGTATTTT